The rows below give T cell receptor beta chains drawn from one sample of a study of cytomegalovirus exposure and HLA in healthy donors. Some clones are missing from TCRdb's copy, which holds only in-frame ones; the method was immunoSEQ multiplex PCR. The sample has fewer than 150,000 clones; approximately 79% are singletons. Sample: PBMCs. These receptor sequences come from a female donor in good health and CMV-seronegative. CDR3s include the opening cysteine and the closing phenylalanine or tryptophan. The D gene is left open where the match is weak. Expanded clones are given a class, and other clones once, few, many or no size at all.

>TRBV7-9|few|NA|TRBJ2-1
CASSLAAGGNEQFF
TGTGCCAGCAGCTTAGCGGCTGGAGGGAATGAGCAGTTCTTC
>TRBV6-5|NA|NA|TRBJ2-5
CASSTSGETQYF
TGTGCCAGCAGTACTTCAGGGGAGACCCAGTACTTC
>TRBV4-1|few|TRBD2|TRBJ2-2
CASSQDGLDVTGELFF
TGCGCCAGCAGCCAAGATGGACTAGACGTCACCGGGGAGCTGTTTTTT
>TRBV5-4|NA|TRBD1|TRBJ1-1
CASSPLGQGDGTEAFF
TGTGCCAGCAGCCCGCTGGGACAGGGAGATGGGACTGAAGCTTTCTTT
>TRBV6-6|once|NA|TRBJ2-7
CASSHVVGSEVYEQYF
TGTGCCAGCAGCCATGTAGTAGGTAGCGAGGTCTACGAGCAGTACTTC
>TRBV9|NA|NA|TRBJ1-5
CASSSRSNQPQHF
TGTGCCAGCAGCTCCCGGAGCAATCAGCCCCAGCATTTT
>TRBV30|NA|NA|TRBJ1-2
CACSNTNYGYTF
TGTGCCTGCTCGAACACTAACTATGGCTACACCTTC
>TRBV27|NA|NA|TRBJ2-7
CASSLRLQEAYEQYF
TGTGCCAGCAGTTTAAGGCTTCAAGAGGCCTACGAGCAGTACTTC
>TRBV28|NA|NA|TRBJ2-3
CASSGTPRTDTQYF
TGTGCCAGCAGTGGGACACCACGCACAGATACGCAGTATTTT
>TRBV2|once|NA|TRBJ2-1
CASSEDAGSSYNEQFF
TGTGCCAGCAGTGAAGACGCTGGTAGCTCCTACAATGAGCAGTTCTTC
>TRBV6-5|few|TRBD1|TRBJ1-4
CASSPQGFGEKLFF
TGTGCCAGCAGTCCACAGGGGTTTGGTGAAAAACTGTTTTTT
>TRBV27|NA|TRBD2|TRBJ2-1
CASSSSGRGYNEQFF
TGTGCCAGCAGTTCCAGCGGGAGAGGCTACAATGAGCAGTTCTTC
>TRBV25-1|NA|TRBD1|TRBJ2-7
CASSEWGTGYEQYF
TGTGCCAGCAGTGAATGGGGGACAGGGTACGAGCAGTACTTC
>TRBV6-1|NA|NA|TRBJ2-5
CASTQTRIEAQYF
TGTGCCAGCACTCAAACGCGGATCGAGGCCCAGTACTTC
>TRBV28|NA|TRBD1|TRBJ1-5
CASQQQGLGNQPQHF
TGTGCCAGCCAACAACAGGGGCTGGGCAATCAGCCCCAGCATTTT
>TRBV5-1|NA|NA|TRBJ2-7
CASSLAGQGGYEQYF
TGCGCCAGCAGCTTGGCGGGGCAGGGGGGATACGAGCAGTACTTC
>TRBV7-3|once|NA|TRBJ2-1
CASSFTPENEQFF
TGTGCCAGCAGCTTTACCCCAGAAAATGAGCAGTTCTTC
>TRBV11-2|NA|TRBD1|TRBJ2-7
CASSSPLYGQGNWYEQYF
TGTGCCAGCAGCTCCCCGTTATACGGACAGGGGAATTGGTACGAGCAGTACTTC
>TRBV19|NA|NA|TRBJ2-5
CASSRGSETQYF
TGTGCCAGTAGCAGGGGATCAGAGACCCAGTACTTC
>TRBV5-6|NA|TRBD2|TRBJ2-1
CASSLGLAGGVEQFF
TGTGCCAGCAGCTTGGGACTAGCGGGAGGGGTTGAGCAGTTCTTC
>TRBV5-1|NA|TRBD2|TRBJ2-1
CASSLSSGRWEQFF
TGCGCCAGCAGCTTGTCTAGCGGGAGATGGGAGCAGTTCTTC
>TRBV29-1|NA|TRBD2|TRBJ2-2
CSTTGTSELADTGELFF
TGCAGTACGACAGGGACTAGCGAACTCGCGGACACCGGGGAGCTGTTTTTT
>TRBV27|once|NA|TRBJ2-7
CASSSAESSYEQYF
TGTGCCAGCAGTTCGGCGGAGAGCTCCTACGAGCAGTACTTC
>TRBV19|NA|NA|TRBJ2-3
CASSIGGSNTDTQYF
TGTGCCAGTAGTATAGGGGGCTCGAACACAGATACGCAGTATTTT
>TRBV27|NA|TRBD2|TRBJ2-7
CASRGLAGGEQYF
TGTGCCAGCAGGGGACTAGCGGGGGGGGAGCAGTACTTC